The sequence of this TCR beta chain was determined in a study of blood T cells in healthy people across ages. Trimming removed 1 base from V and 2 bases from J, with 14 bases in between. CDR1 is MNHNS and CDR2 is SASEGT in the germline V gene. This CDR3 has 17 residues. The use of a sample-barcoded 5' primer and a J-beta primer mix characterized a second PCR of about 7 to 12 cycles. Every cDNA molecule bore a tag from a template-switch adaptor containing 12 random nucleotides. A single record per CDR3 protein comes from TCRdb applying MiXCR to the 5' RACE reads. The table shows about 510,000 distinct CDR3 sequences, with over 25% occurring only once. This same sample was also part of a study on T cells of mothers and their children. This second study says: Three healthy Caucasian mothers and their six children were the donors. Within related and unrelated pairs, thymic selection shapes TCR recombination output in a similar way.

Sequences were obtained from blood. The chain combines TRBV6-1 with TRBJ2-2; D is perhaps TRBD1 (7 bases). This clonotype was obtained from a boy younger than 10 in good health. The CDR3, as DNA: TGTGCCAGCAGTGAAGGTGGGGGGACAGCCAACACCGGGGAGCTGTTTTTT. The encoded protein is CASSEGGGTANTGELFF.